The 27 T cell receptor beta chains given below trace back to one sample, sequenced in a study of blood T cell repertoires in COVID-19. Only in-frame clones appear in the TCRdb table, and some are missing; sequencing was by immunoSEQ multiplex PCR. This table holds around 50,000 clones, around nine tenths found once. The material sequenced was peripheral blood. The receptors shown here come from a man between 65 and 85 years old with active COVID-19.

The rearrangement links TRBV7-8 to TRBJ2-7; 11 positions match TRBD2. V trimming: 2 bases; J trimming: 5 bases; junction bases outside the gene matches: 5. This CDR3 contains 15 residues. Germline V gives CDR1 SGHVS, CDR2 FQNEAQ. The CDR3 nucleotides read TGTGCCAGCAGCTTACGGCTAGCGGGAGGTAACGAGCAGTACTTC. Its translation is CASSLRLAGGNEQYF.

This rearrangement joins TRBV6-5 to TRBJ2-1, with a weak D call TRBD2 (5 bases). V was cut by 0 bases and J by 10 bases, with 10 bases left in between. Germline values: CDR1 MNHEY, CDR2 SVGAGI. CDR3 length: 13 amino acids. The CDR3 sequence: CASSYSIAGEQFF. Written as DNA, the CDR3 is TGTGCCAGCAGTTACTCCATCGCGGGCGAGCAGTTCTTC.

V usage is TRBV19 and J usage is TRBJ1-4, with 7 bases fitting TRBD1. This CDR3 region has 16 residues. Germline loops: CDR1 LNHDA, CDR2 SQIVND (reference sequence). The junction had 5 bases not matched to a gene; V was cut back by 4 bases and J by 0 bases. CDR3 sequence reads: CASSRGQPSTNEKLFF. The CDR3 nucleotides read TGTGCCAGTAGTAGGGGACAGCCTTCAACTAATGAAAAACTGTTTTTT. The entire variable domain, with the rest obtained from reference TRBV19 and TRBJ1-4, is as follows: DGGITQSPKYLFRKEGQNVTLSCEQNLNHDAMYWYRQDPGQGLRLIYYSQIVNDFQKGDIAEGYSVSREKKESFPLTVTSAQKNPTAFYLCASSRGQPSTNEKLFFGSGTQLSVL.

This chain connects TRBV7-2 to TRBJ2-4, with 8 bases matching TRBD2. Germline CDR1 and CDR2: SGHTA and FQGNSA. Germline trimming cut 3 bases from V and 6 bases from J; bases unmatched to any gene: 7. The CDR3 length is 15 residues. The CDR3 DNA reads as TGTGCCAGCAGCTTGGCGGGAGGAGGTTCAAACATTCAGTACTTC. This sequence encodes CASSLAGGGSNIQYF.

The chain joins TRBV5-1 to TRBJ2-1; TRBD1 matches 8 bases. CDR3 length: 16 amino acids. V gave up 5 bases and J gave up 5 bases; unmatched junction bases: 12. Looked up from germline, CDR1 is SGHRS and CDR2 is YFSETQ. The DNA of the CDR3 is TGCGCCAGCAGTCCCACCCGACAGGGGCGTAACAATGAGCAGTTCTTC. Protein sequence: CASSPTRQGRNNEQFF.

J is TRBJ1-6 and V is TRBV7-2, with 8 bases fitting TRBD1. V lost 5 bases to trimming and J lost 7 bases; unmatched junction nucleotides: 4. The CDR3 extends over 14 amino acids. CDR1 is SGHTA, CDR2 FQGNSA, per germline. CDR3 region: CASSSRGLNSPLHF. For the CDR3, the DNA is TGTGCCAGCAGCAGCAGGGGGCTCAATTCACCCCTCCACTTT.

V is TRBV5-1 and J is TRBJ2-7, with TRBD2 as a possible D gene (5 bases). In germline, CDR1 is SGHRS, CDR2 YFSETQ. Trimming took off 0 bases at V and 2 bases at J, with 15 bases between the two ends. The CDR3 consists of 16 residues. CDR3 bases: TGCGCCAGCAGCTTGGGGACTCAAATCGGGGCCTACGAGCAGTACTTC. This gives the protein CASSLGTQIGAYEQYF.

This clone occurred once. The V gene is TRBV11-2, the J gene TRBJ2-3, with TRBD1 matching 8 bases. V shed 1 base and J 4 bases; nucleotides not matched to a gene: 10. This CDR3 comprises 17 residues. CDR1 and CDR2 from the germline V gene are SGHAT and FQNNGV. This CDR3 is CASSLVGFTGGPDTQYF. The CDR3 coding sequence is TGTGCCAGCAGCTTAGTCGGTTTTACAGGGGGGCCAGATACGCAGTATTTT.

This CDR3 is CASSLEGRADTQYF. The CDR3 DNA reads as TGTGCCAGCAGCTTAGAAGGGAGGGCAGATACGCAGTATTTT. The rearrangement joins TRBV11-3 to TRBJ2-3; 7 positions match TRBD2. The CDR3 is 14 residues long. The V and J ends lost 0 bases and 4 bases, in that order; junction bases with no gene match: 1. Germline V gene sequence: CDR1 SGHNT, CDR2 YENEEA.

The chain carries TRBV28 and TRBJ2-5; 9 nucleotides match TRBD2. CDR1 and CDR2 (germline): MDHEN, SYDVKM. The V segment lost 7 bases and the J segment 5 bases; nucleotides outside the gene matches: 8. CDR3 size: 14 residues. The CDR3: CASKISGSWETQYF. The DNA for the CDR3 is TGTGCCAGCAAAATTAGCGGGAGTTGGGAGACCCAGTACTTC.

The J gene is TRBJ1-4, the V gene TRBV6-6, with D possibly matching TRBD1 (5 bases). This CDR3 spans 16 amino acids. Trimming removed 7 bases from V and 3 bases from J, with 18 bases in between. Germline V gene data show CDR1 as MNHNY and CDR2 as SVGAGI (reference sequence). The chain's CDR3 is CASTPGTSISNEKLFF. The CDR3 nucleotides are TGTGCCAGCACCCCCGGGACTTCCATCTCTAATGAAAAACTGTTTTTT.

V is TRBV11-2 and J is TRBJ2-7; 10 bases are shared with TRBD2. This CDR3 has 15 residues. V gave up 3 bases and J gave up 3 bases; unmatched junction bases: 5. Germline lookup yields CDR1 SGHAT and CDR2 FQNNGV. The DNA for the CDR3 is TGTGCCAGCAGCTTCCGACTAGCGGGTGACTACGAGCAGTACTTC. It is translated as CASSFRLAGDYEQYF.

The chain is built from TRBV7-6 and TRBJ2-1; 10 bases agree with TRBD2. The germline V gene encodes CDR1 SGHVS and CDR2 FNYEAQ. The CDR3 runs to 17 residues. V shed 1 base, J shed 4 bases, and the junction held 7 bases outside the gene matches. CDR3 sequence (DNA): TGTGCCAGCAGCTTAGTCGGGGGGACTAGCGCATACAATGAGCAGTTCTTC. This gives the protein CASSLVGGTSAYNEQFF.

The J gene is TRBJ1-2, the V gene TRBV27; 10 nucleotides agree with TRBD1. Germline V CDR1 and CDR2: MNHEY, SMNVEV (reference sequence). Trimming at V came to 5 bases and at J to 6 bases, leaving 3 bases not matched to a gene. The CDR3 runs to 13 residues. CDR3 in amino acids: CASSQTGGDGYTF. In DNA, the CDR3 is TGTGCCAGCAGTCAGACAGGGGGCGATGGCTACACCTTC.

The CDR3 coding sequence is TGTGCCATCAGTGCGTCGGGCCTATATGGCTACACCTTC. This encodes CAISASGLYGYTF. The chain recombines TRBV10-3 with TRBJ1-2; D gene ambiguous. Trimming took off 4 bases at V and 5 bases at J, with 11 bases between the two ends. CDR1 is ENHRY, CDR2 SYGVKD, per germline. This CDR3 contains 13 residues.

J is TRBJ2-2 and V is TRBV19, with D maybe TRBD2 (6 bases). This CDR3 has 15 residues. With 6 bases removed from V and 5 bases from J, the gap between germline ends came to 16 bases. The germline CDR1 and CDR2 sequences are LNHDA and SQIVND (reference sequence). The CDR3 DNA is TGTGCCAGTAGCCTAACCCCGGGAGCAACCGGGGAGCTGTTTTTT. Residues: CASSLTPGATGELFF.

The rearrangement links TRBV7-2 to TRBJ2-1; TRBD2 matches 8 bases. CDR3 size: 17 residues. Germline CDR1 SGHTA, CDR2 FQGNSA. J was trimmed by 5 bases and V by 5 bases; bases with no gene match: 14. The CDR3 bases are TGTGCCAGCAGCCCGGGGGGGGGTGGAGCAGAGAACAATGAGCAGTTCTTC. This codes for CASSPGGGGAENNEQFF.

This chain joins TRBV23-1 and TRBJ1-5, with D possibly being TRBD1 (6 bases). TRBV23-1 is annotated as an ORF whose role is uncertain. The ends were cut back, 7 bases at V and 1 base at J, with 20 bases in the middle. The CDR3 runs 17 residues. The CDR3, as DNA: TGCGCCAGCATCAGAAACTCCCAGGGGCTCAGCAATCAGCCCCAGCATTTT. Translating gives CASIRNSQGLSNQPQHF.

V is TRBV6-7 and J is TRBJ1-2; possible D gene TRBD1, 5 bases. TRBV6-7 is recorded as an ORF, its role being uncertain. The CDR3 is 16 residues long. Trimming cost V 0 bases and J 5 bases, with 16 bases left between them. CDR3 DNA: TGTGCCAGCAGTTACTCGAATTTGGAGGGGCGATATGGCTACACCTTC. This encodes CASSYSNLEGRYGYTF.

This CDR3 reads CASSLVGSGRDEQYF. CDR3 in DNA: TGTGCCAGCTCACTGGTAGGCTCAGGGAGGGACGAGCAGTACTTC. This sequence joins TRBV18 and TRBJ2-7; 7 bases align to TRBD2. V lost 4 bases to trimming and J lost 5 bases; unmatched junction nucleotides: 11. The CDR3 is made up of 15 amino acids. CDR1 KGHSH and CDR2 LQKENI come from the germline V gene. Drawing the rest from reference TRBV18 and TRBJ2-7, the complete variable domain is NAGVMQNPRHLVRRRGQEARLRCSPMKGHSHVYWYRQLPEEGLKFMVYLQKENIIDESGMPKERFSAEFPKEGPSILRIQQVVRGDSAAYFCASSLVGSGRDEQYFGPGTRLTVT.

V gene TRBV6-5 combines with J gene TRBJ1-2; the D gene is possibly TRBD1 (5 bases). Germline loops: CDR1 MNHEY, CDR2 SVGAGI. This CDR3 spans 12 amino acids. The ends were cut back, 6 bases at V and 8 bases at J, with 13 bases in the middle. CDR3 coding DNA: TGTGCCAGCAGGGCAGGGTTCGGAGGCTACACCTTC. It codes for CASRAGFGGYTF.

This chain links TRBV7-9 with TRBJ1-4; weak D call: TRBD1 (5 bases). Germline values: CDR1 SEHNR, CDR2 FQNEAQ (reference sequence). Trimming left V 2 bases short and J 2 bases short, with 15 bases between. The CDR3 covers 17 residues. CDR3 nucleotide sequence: TGTGCCAGCAGCTTAAGCAGGGCGATTATCACTAATGAAAAACTGTTTTTT. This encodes CASSLSRAIITNEKLFF.

The CDR3 coding sequence is TGTGCCACCAGGGAGTTCAACACCGGGGAGCTGTTTTTT. It specifies CATREFNTGELFF. The chain uses TRBV15 and TRBJ2-2, with D hard to call. The V end was cut by 6 bases, the J end by 2 bases, with 7 bases between. In germline, CDR1 is LNHNV, CDR2 YYDKDF (reference sequence). The CDR3 spans 13 residues.

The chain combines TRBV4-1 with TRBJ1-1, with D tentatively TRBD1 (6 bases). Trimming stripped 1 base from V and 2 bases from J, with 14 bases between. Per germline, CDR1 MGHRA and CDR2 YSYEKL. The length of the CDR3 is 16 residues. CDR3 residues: CASSQVGAGTNTEAFF. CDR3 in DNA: TGCGCCAGCAGCCAAGTGGGGGCAGGGACAAACACTGAAGCTTTCTTT.

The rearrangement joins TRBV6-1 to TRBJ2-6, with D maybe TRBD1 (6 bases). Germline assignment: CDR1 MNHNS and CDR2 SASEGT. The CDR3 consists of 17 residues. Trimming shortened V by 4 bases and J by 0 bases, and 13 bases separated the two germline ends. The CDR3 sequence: CASSVTGSGSGANVLTF. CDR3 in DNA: TGTGCCAGCAGTGTGACAGGTTCGGGCTCTGGGGCCAACGTCCTGACTTTC.

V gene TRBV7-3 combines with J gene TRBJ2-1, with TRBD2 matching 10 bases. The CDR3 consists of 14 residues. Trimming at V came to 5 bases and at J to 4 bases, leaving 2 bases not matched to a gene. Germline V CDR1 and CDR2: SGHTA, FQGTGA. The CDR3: CASSLLAGYNEQFF. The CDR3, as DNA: TGTGCCAGCAGCCTACTAGCGGGGTACAATGAGCAGTTCTTC.

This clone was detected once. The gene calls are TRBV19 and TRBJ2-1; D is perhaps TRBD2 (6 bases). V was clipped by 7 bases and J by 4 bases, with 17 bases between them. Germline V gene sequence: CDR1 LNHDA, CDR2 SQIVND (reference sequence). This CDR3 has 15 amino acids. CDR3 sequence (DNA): TGTGCCAGTAATTACCAAGCGGGTTCGTACAATGAGCAGTTCTTC. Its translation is CASNYQAGSYNEQFF.